Below, 31 T cell receptor beta chains from the same sample are listed, as sequenced in a study of blood T cell repertoires in COVID-19. Sequenced by immunoSEQ multiplex PCR; TCRdb stores in-frame clones only, minus some. The table lists around 330,000 clones, around nine tenths of them singletons, with approximately 5.2% in the top ten. The material sequenced was PBMCs or T cells enriched from blood (not recorded which). These receptors were taken from a man aged 60 to 75 who had recovered from COVID-19.

The V gene is TRBV14, the J gene TRBJ2-1; 11 bases match TRBD2. The CDR3 runs to 17 residues. The junction had 13 bases not matched to a gene; V was cut back by 3 bases and J by 9 bases. Germline V gives CDR1 SGHDN, CDR2 FVKESK. The CDR3, as DNA: TGTGCCAGCAGCCAGAACGTACTACTAGCGGGAGTAGGTGAGCAGTTCTTC. Translated: CASSQNVLLAGVGEQFF.

Only one count was recorded for this clone. The chain combines TRBV7-3 with TRBJ2-7, with D possibly matching TRBD2 (6 bases). CDR1 and CDR2 (germline): SGHTA, FQGTGA. The V gene lost 2 bases and the J gene lost 4 bases, with 15 bases spanning the gap. The CDR3 loop spans 15 amino acids. The DNA of the CDR3 is TGTGCCAGCAGCTTAGCGCCTGGCGGGACGTACGAGCAGTACTTC. It translates to CASSLAPGGTYEQYF.

V and J are TRBV5-1 and TRBJ2-2; D is unclear. The germline gives CDR1 SGHRS, CDR2 YFSETQ. V lost 3 bases and J lost 6, with 12 bases in between. The CDR3 has 14 residues. CDR3 in amino acids: CASSSEVVAGELFF. The CDR3 nucleotides are TGCGCCAGCAGCTCCGAGGTGGTTGCCGGGGAGCTGTTTTTT.

The CDR3: CASSPPYRGKGANVLTF. The DNA of the CDR3 is TGTGCCAGCAGCCCGCCGTACAGGGGGAAAGGGGCCAACGTCCTGACTTTC. The rearrangement joins TRBV7-9 to TRBJ2-6, with 8 bases matching TRBD1. The CDR3 is made up of 17 amino acids. The germline V gene has CDR1 SEHNR and CDR2 FQNEAQ (reference sequence). J lost 4 bases, V lost 5 bases, and 10 bases had no gene match.

The chain joins TRBV29-1 to TRBJ1-1; 8 bases are a match to TRBD1. The CDR3 runs 14 residues. V lost 6 bases to trimming and J lost 1 base; unmatched junction nucleotides: 7. The germline gives CDR1 SQVTM, CDR2 ANQGSEA. The CDR3 here is CSVNFDRGNTEAFF. The CDR3 region has the DNA TGCAGCGTAAACTTTGACAGGGGGAACACTGAAGCTTTCTTT.

This rearrangement joins TRBV5-1 to TRBJ2-2, with 9 bases identical to TRBD2. Germline CDR1 and CDR2: SGHRS and YFSETQ. The CDR3 is made up of 15 amino acids. J gave up 8 bases and V 2 bases, and 7 bases lay outside the gene matches. The CDR3 region is CASSFSGSSGGELFF. The CDR3 nucleotides are TGCGCCAGCAGCTTTAGCGGGAGCTCCGGGGGGGAGCTGTTTTTT.

CDR3 sequence: CASSRDRVETQYF. DNA for the CDR3: TGTGCCAGCAGCCGGGACAGGGTAGAGACCCAGTACTTC. This chain links TRBV7-2 with TRBJ2-5, with 9 positions matching TRBD1. Trimming took 5 bases from V and 4 from J; bases not matched to a gene: 2. Germline V gene data show CDR1 as SGHTA and CDR2 as FQGNSA. The CDR3 is made up of 13 amino acids.

The chain has TRBV7-2 and TRBJ2-4; tentative D call: TRBD2 (8 bases). CDR3 length: 17 amino acids. The germline V gene has CDR1 SGHTA and CDR2 FQGNSA. Trimming shortened V by 0 bases and J by 11 bases, and 23 bases separated the two germline ends. CDR3 DNA sequence: TGTGCCAGCAGCTTAGCCGGGGGGGCAGGGGGAATCCTCTTTCAGTACTTC. Translating it yields CASSLAGGAGGILFQYF.

V and J are TRBV6-5 and TRBJ1-2; 7 nucleotides align to TRBD1. This CDR3 has 16 amino acids. V gave up 0 bases and J gave up 8 bases; unmatched junction bases: 12. CDR1 and CDR2 from the germline V gene are MNHEY and SVGAGI. CDR3 sequence reads: CASSYSEPGQPSGYTF. Here the CDR3 DNA reads TGTGCCAGCAGTTACTCGGAACCGGGACAGCCTTCCGGCTACACCTTC.

V gene TRBV6-5 combines with J gene TRBJ2-7; no firm D call. Germline values: CDR1 MNHEY, CDR2 SVGAGI. Trimming cost V 4 bases and J 5 bases, with 9 bases left between them. The CDR3 is 12 amino acids. The CDR3 sequence: CASSSGVNEQYF. The CDR3 DNA reads as TGTGCCAGCAGTTCGGGTGTAAACGAGCAGTACTTC.

As to this clone: The identical CDR3 is also encoded by other nucleotide sequences in the sample. CDR3 coding DNA: TGTGCCAGCAGTCGGGACAGGGGGCAGGAGACCCAGTACTTC. Its translation: CASSRDRGQETQYF. The rearrangement uses TRBV2 and TRBJ2-5; the match to TRBD1 covers 12 bases. The V segment lost 5 bases and the J segment 5 bases; nucleotides outside the gene matches: 3. Germline loops: CDR1 SNHLY, CDR2 FYNNEI. CDR3 length: 14 residues. The variable domain in full, with the rest retrieved from reference TRBV2 and TRBJ2-5, is EPEVTQTPSHQVTQMGQEVILRCVPISNHLYFYWYRQILGQKVEFLVSFYNNEISEKSEIFDDQFSVERPDGSNFTLKIRSTKLEDSAMYFCASSRDRGQETQYFGPGTRLLVL.

This clone appeared a single time. This chain uses TRBV7-3 with TRBJ1-1; D is undetermined. In germline, CDR1 is SGHTA, CDR2 FQGTGA. There are 16 residues in the CDR3. Trimming removed 5 bases at V and 1 base at J, with 17 bases between. CDR3: CASSPQPGVANTEAFF. The DNA for the CDR3 is TGTGCCAGCAGCCCACAGCCGGGAGTGGCGAACACTGAAGCTTTCTTT.

V gene TRBV7-2 combines with J gene TRBJ2-7; TRBD1 aligns across 8 bases. Germline V gives CDR1 SGHTA, CDR2 FQGNSA. The CDR3 has 15 residues. The J segment lost 2 bases and the V segment lost 4 bases, leaving 7 bases of the junction unmatched. CDR3 protein: CASSSHPGQAYEQYF. CDR3 sequence (DNA): TGTGCCAGCAGCTCCCATCCGGGACAGGCCTACGAGCAGTACTTC. Looking up the rest from reference TRBV7-2 and TRBJ2-7 gives the full variable domain: GAGVSQSPSNKVTEKGKDVELRCDPISGHTALYWYRQSLGQGLEFLIYFQGNSAPDKSGLPSDRFSAERTGGSVSTLTIQRTQQEDSAVYLCASSSHPGQAYEQYFGPGTRLTVT.

The V and J genes are TRBV7-2 and TRBJ2-3; 9 nucleotides line up with TRBD1. The ends lost 1 base at V and 0 bases at J; junction bases unmatched: 2. The germline V gene has CDR1 SGHTA and CDR2 FQGNSA. The length of the CDR3 is 16 residues. CDR3 coding DNA: TGTGCCAGCAGCTTAGGAGGGACAGGGAGCACAGATACGCAGTATTTT. Translating gives CASSLGGTGSTDTQYF.

The chain joins TRBV6-5 to TRBJ1-4; D perhaps matches TRBD1 (5 bases). CDR1 and CDR2 (germline): MNHEY, SVGAGI. Trimming stripped 2 bases from V and 7 bases from J, with 11 bases between. The CDR3 runs 14 residues. CDR3 coding DNA: TGTGCCAGCAGTTACGGAGGGGTTCGTGAAAAACTGTTTTTT. Translating it yields CASSYGGVREKLFF.

The CDR3 DNA is TGCGCCAGCAGCTTACAGGGGGCAAAGAACACCGGGGAGCTGTTTTTT. It codes for CASSLQGAKNTGELFF. This chain connects TRBV5-1 to TRBJ2-2; 9 bases match TRBD1. Unmatched junction bases numbered 3, after V lost 2 bases and J lost 1 base. Germline CDR1 SGHRS, CDR2 YFSETQ. The CDR3 is 16 amino acids.

Comment on this clone: Other DNA sequences in the sample encode the same CDR3. The chain's CDR3 is CASSLDRGYSPLHF. Here the CDR3 DNA reads TGTGCCAGCAGTTTGGACAGGGGGTATTCACCCCTCCACTTT. V is TRBV27 and J is TRBJ1-6; 10 bases line up with TRBD1. Germline CDR1 and CDR2: MNHEY and SMNVEV (reference sequence). V was clipped by 3 bases and J by 8 bases; unmatched bases: 1. The CDR3 has 14 amino acids.

The chain has TRBV5-1 and TRBJ2-3; 9 positions match TRBD1. The V and J ends lost 1 base and 0 bases, in that order; junction bases with no gene match: 3. This CDR3 region has 16 residues. Germline CDR1 reads SGHRS; CDR2 reads YFSETQ. CDR3 amino acids: CASSLPTGGSTDTQYF. As DNA, the CDR3 is TGCGCCAGCAGCTTGCCGACAGGGGGGAGCACAGATACGCAGTATTTT. Full variable domain (rest looked up from reference TRBV5-1 and TRBJ2-3): KAGVTQTPRYLIKTRGQQVTLSCSPISGHRSVSWYQQTPGQGLQFLFEYFSETQRNKGNFPGRFSGRQFSNSRSEMNVSTLELGDSALYLCASSLPTGGSTDTQYFGPGTRLTVL.

The V gene is TRBV6-5, the J gene TRBJ2-7; a weak D match, TRBD1 (6 bases). Trimming removed 6 bases at V and 4 bases at J, with 13 bases between. From germline, CDR1 is MNHEY and CDR2 SVGAGI. The CDR3 spans 13 residues. CDR3 DNA: TGTGCCAGCAGCCATGGACAGACATACGAGCAGTACTTC. It codes for CASSHGQTYEQYF.

The chain recombines TRBV19 with TRBJ2-7, with 8 bases matching TRBD1. The CDR3 has 15 amino acids. CDR1 and CDR2 from the germline V gene are LNHDA and SQIVND (reference sequence). V lost 10 bases, J lost 6 bases, and 17 bases stayed unmatched. DNA of the CDR3: TGTGCCACCCGACTCGTCAGGACAGGGAGCAGCGAGCAGTACTTC. Its translation is CATRLVRTGSSEQYF.

This rearrangement joins TRBV6-5 to TRBJ1-3, with 11 nucleotides matching TRBD1. V trimming: 6 bases; J trimming: 8 bases; junction bases outside the gene matches: 6. Germline V gene data show CDR1 as MNHEY and CDR2 as SVGAGI. The CDR3 extends over 14 amino acids. CDR3 DNA: TGTGCCAGCAGGCCGTGGGACAGGGGGGACACCATATATTTT. Amino acid sequence: CASRPWDRGDTIYF.

This clone is a singleton in its sample. The chain carries TRBV5-1 and TRBJ2-3; 7 positions match TRBD2. CDR1 SGHRS and CDR2 YFSETQ come from the germline V gene. V shed 3 bases, J shed 7 bases, and the junction held 8 bases outside the gene matches. The CDR3 is made up of 14 amino acids. The CDR3 DNA reads TGCGCCAGCAGCTCGGAACGGGAGGTCCATACGCAGTATTTT. This gives the protein CASSSEREVHTQYF. Combining the CDR3 with reference TRBV5-1 and TRBJ2-3 gives the whole variable domain KAGVTQTPRYLIKTRGQQVTLSCSPISGHRSVSWYQQTPGQGLQFLFEYFSETQRNKGNFPGRFSGRQFSNSRSEMNVSTLELGDSALYLCASSSEREVHTQYFGPGTRLTVL.

The chain recombines TRBV15 with TRBJ1-2; unclear D gene. Trimming took off 0 bases at V and 4 bases at J, with 12 bases between the two ends. Germline V gene sequence: CDR1 LNHNV, CDR2 YYDKDF (reference sequence). This CDR3 region has 15 residues. The CDR3 region has the DNA TGTGCCACCAGCAGAGATCGGAGGGAGATCTATGGCTACACCTTC. Amino acids: CATSRDRREIYGYTF.

V and J are TRBV28 and TRBJ2-7, with a weak D call TRBD2 (5 bases). Germline V CDR1 and CDR2: MDHEN, SYDVKM. This CDR3 spans 15 amino acids. Trimming pared 6 bases from V and 1 base from J, leaving 16 bases between. The DNA of the CDR3 is TGTGCCAGCAGCCCCCTCGGCGGCGGGTCCTACGAGCAGTACTTC. It codes for CASSPLGGGSYEQYF. Supplemented by reference TRBV28 and TRBJ2-7, the full variable domain reads DVKVTQSSRYLVKRTGEKVFLECVQDMDHENMFWYRQDPGLGLRLIYFSYDVKMKEKGDIPEGYSVSREKKERFSLILESASTNQTSMYLCASSPLGGGSYEQYFGPGTRLTVT.

The chain has TRBV5-1 and TRBJ1-2, with a tentative D call TRBD1 (5 bases). Germline assignment: CDR1 SGHRS and CDR2 YFSETQ. V dropped 4 bases and J dropped 4 bases, with 17 bases sitting between them. The CDR3 has 15 amino acids. DNA for the CDR3: TGCGCCAGCAGCCTATCCCGGGGGGATGTCTATGGCTACACCTTC. It is translated as CASSLSRGDVYGYTF.

V usage is TRBV7-2 and J usage is TRBJ2-2; unclear D gene. Between the trimmed V and J ends, which lost 0 bases and 6 bases, there was a span of 8 bases. This CDR3 is built from 14 residues. CDR1 SGHTA and CDR2 FQGNSA come from the germline V gene. CDR3 bases: TGTGCCAGCAGCTTAGCGGTTAGATCCGGGGAGCTGTTTTTT. The encoded protein is CASSLAVRSGELFF.

This sequence joins TRBV7-2 and TRBJ2-1; possible D gene TRBD2, 6 bases. This CDR3 contains 15 residues. V was trimmed by 1 base and J by 4 bases, leaving 11 bases between them. Germline CDR1 reads SGHTA; CDR2 reads FQGNSA. This chain's CDR3 is CASSLDLAPYNEQFF. DNA of the CDR3: TGTGCCAGCAGCTTAGATCTAGCGCCATACAATGAGCAGTTCTTC.

The CDR3 loop reads CASSTQGGYEQYF. CDR3 nucleotide sequence: TGCGCCAGCAGCACCCAGGGTGGCTACGAGCAGTACTTC. This sequence joins TRBV5-1 and TRBJ2-7; possibly TRBD1 for D (5 bases). The CDR3 extends over 13 amino acids. The germline V gene has CDR1 SGHRS and CDR2 YFSETQ. V lost 4 bases and J 3 bases, leaving 11 bases between the germline ends.

A single count supports this clone. The chain uses TRBV2 and TRBJ2-5; 11 nucleotides agree with TRBD2. Germline CDR1 SNHLY, CDR2 FYNNEI. V shed 5 bases, J shed 5 bases, and the junction held 7 bases outside the gene matches. There are 15 residues in the CDR3. DNA of the CDR3: TGTGCCAGCAGTCGACTAGCGGGGAGCTCCGAGACCCAGTACTTC. Encoded protein: CASSRLAGSSETQYF.

The rearrangement joins TRBV3-1 (or the pseudogene TRBV3-2) to TRBJ2-7; 11 bases are a match to TRBD2. Germline CDR1 LGHDT, CDR2 YNNKEL (reference sequence). Germline trimming cut 0 bases from V and 4 bases from J; bases unmatched to any gene: 11. The CDR3 totals 18 residues. In nucleotides, the CDR3 is TGTGCCAGCAGCCAAGATCAGGCTAGCGGGAGGCCGGGGTACGAGCAGTACTTC. Residues: CASSQDQASGRPGYEQYF.

The chain combines TRBV7-9 with TRBJ2-5; TRBD1 might be the D (7 bases). The CDR3 length is 14 residues. Germline CDR1 reads SEHNR; CDR2 reads FQNEAQ (reference sequence). V dropped 3 bases and J dropped 5 bases, with 13 bases sitting between them. As DNA, the CDR3 is TGTGCCAGCAGCTTCGGCAGGGGGAGGGAGACCCAGTACTTC. The encoded protein is CASSFGRGRETQYF.